This T cell receptor (beta chain) was recovered during a study of T cell responses to AZD1222 COVID-19 vaccine. Study outcomes and limitations: Donor demographics were predominantly white British with a female majority; clonal diversity may be underestimated. The reported proportion of spike-specific TCRs targeting unmutated variant regions was nearly half. Vaccine-related CD4 TCRs covered spike, predominating at 160-218 and 743-854.

Points on this clone: Antigen unknown.

The CDR3 extends over 16 amino acids. Per the germline V gene, CDR1 is SGHVS and CDR2 is FQNEAQ. Trimming pared 1 base from V and 2 bases from J, leaving 12 bases between. Repertoires were generated with immunoSEQ multiplex PCR, while TCRdb's copy carries only in-frame clones and drops some. The table lists 50,000 to 65,000 clones, about 93% of them singletons. The source of this sequence is an adult who received the MenACWY meningococcal vaccine as a control. This material consisted of peripheral blood, taken 28 days after the second dose of the MenACWY control vaccine. V and J are TRBV7-8 and TRBJ1-3; D may be TRBD1 (6 bases). In nucleotides, the CDR3 is TGTGCCAGCAGCTTAGGTACAGGGTTGCCTGGAAACACCATATATTTT. Its translation is CASSLGTGLPGNTIYF.